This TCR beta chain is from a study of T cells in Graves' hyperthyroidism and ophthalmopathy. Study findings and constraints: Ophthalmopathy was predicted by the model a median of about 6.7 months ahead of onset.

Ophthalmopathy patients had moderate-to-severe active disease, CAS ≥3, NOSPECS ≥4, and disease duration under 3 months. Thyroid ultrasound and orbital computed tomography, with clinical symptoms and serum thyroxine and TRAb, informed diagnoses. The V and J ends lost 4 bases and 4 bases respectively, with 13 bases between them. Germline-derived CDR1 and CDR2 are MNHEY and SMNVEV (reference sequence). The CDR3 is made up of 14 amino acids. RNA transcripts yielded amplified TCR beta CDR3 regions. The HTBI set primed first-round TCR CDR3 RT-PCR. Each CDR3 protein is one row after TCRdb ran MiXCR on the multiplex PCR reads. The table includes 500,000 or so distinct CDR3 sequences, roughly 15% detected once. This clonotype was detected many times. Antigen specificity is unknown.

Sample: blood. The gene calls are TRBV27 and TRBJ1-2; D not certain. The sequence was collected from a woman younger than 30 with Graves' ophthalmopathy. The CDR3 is CASSSEDPSYGYTF. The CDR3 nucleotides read TGTGCCAGCAGTTCAGAGGACCCAAGCTATGGCTACACCTTC.